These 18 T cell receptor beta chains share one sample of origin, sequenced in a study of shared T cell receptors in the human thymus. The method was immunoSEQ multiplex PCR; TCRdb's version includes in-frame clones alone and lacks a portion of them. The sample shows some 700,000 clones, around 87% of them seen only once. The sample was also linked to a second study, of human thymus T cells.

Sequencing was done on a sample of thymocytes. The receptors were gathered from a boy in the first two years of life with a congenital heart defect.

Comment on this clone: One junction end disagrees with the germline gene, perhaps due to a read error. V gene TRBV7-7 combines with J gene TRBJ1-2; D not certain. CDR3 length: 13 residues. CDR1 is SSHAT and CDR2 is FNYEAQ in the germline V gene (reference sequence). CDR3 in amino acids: CASSSYPGYGYTF. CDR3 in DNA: TGTGCTAGCAGCTCCTACCCGGGCTATGGCTACACCTTC.

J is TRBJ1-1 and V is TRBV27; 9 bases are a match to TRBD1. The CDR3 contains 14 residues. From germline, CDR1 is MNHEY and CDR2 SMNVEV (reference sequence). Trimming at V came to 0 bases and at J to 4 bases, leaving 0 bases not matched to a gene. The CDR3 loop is CASSLSTGGTEAFF. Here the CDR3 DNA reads TGTGCCAGCAGTTTATCGACAGGGGGCACTGAAGCTTTCTTT.

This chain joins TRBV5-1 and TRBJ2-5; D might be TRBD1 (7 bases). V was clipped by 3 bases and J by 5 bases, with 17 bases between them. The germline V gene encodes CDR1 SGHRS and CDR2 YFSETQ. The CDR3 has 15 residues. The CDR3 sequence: CASSCRQGGGETQYF. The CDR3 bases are TGCGCCAGCAGCTGCCGACAGGGTGGGGGGGAGACCCAGTACTTC.

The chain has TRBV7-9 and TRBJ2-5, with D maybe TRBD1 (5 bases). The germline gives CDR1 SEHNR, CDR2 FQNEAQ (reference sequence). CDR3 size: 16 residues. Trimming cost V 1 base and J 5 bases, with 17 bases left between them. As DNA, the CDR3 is TGTGCCAGCAGCTTAGGGCCTTCTTCATCAGGGGAGACCCAGTACTTC. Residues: CASSLGPSSSGETQYF. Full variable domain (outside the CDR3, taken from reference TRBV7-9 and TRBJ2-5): DTGVSQNPRHKITKRGQNVTFRCDPISEHNRLYWYRQTLGQGPEFLTYFQNEAQLEKSRLLSDRFSAERPKGSFSTLEIQRTEQGDSAMYLCASSLGPSSSGETQYFGPGTRLLVL.

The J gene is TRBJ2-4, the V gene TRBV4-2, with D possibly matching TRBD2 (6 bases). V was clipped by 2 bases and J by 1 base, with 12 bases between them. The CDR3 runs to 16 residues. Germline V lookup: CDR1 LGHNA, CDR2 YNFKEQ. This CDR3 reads CASSQQRGGAKNIQYF. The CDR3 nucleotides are TGTGCCAGCAGCCAACAGCGTGGGGGGGCCAAAAACATTCAGTACTTC.

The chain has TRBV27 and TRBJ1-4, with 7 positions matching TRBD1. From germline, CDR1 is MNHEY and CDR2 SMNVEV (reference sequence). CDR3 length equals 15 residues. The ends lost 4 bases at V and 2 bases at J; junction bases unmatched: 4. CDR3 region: CASSSTGVTNEKLFF. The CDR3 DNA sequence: TGTGCCAGCAGTTCCACAGGGGTCACTAATGAAAAACTGTTTTTT.

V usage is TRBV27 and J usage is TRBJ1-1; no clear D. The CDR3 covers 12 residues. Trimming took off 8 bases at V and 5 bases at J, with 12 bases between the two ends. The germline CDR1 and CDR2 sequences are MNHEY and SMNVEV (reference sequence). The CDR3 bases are TGTGCCAGCCGGAGTCCGTTTACTGAAGCTTTCTTT. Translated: CASRSPFTEAFF.

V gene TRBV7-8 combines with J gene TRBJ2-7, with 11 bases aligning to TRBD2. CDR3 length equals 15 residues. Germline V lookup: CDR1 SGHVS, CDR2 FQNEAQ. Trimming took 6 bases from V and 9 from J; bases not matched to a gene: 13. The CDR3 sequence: CASSRATSGKDWQYF. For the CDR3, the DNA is TGTGCCAGCAGTCGCGCGACTAGCGGGAAAGACTGGCAGTACTTC.

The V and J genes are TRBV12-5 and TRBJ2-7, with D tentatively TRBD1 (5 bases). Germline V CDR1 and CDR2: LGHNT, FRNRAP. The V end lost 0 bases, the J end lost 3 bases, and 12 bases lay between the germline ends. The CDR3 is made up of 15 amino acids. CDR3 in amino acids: CASGLVYQGCYEQYF. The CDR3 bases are TGTGCTAGTGGTTTGGTATATCAGGGTTGCTACGAGCAGTACTTC.

CDR3 residues: CASWTGQSGEKLFF. The CDR3 nucleotides are TGTGCCAGCTGGACGGGACAATCCGGGGAAAAACTGTTTTTT. This rearrangement joins TRBV25-1 to TRBJ1-4, with D maybe TRBD1 (6 bases). Deletions cut 8 bases from V and 8 bases from J, with 18 bases between. There are 14 residues in the CDR3. The germline CDR1 and CDR2 sequences are MGHDK and SYGVNS. Based on the CDR3 plus reference TRBV25-1 and TRBJ1-4, the full variable domain is EADIYQTPRYLVIGTGKKITLECSQTMGHDKMYWYQQDPGMELHLIHYSYGVNSTEKGDLSSESTVSRIRTEHFPLTLESARPSHTSQYLCASWTGQSGEKLFFGSGTQLSVL.

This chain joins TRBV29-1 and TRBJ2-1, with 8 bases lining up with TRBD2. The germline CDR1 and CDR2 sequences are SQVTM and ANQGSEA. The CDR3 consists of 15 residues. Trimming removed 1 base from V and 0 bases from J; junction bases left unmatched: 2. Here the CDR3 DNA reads TGCAGCGTTGAAGGCGGGACTAGCTCCTACAATGAGCAGTTCTTC. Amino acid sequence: CSVEGGTSSYNEQFF.

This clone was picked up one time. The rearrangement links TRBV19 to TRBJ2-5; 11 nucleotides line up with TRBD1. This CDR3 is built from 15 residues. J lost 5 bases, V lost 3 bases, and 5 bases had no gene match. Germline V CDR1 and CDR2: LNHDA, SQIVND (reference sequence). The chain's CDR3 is CASSIRDRGTETQYF. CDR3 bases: TGTGCCAGTAGTATCCGGGACAGGGGGACTGAGACCCAGTACTTC.

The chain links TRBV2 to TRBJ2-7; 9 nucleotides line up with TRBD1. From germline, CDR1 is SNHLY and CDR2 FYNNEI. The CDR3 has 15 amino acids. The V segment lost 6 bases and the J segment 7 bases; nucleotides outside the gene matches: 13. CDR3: CASRTYGDRGMEQYF. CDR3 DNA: TGTGCCAGCAGGACGTATGGAGACAGGGGGATGGAGCAGTACTTC. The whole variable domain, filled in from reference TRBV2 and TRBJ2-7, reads EPEVTQTPSHQVTQMGQEVILRCVPISNHLYFYWYRQILGQKVEFLVSFYNNEISEKSEIFDDQFSVERPDGSNFTLKIRSTKLEDSAMYFCASRTYGDRGMEQYFGPGTRLTVT.

CDR3 amino acids: CASSVVKGDRGEDTGELFF. In DNA, the CDR3 is TGTGCCAGCAGCGTAGTGAAGGGAGACAGGGGAGAGGACACCGGGGAGCTGTTTTTT. V gene TRBV9 combines with J gene TRBJ2-2; TRBD1 matches at 8 bases. The CDR3 has 19 residues. Germline V gene sequence: CDR1 SGDLS, CDR2 YYNGEE. The V gene end was trimmed by 0 bases and the J gene end by 3 bases; junction bases not matched to a gene: 13. Combining the CDR3 with reference TRBV9 and TRBJ2-2 gives the whole variable domain DSGVTQTPKHLITATGQRVTLRCSPRSGDLSVYWYQQSLDQGLQFLIQYYNGEERAKGNILERFSAQQFPDLHSELNLSSLELGDSALYFCASSVVKGDRGEDTGELFFGEGSRLTVL.

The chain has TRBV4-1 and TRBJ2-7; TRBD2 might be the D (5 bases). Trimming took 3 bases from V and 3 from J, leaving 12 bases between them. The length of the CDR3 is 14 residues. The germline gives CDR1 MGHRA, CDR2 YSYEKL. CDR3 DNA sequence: TGCGCCAGCAGCCAGAACCAGCGGTGCTACGAGCAGTACTTC. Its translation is CASSQNQRCYEQYF.

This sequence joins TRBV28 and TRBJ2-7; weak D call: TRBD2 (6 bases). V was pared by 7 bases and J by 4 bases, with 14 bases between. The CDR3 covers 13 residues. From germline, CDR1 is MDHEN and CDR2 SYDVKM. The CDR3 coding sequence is TGTGCCAGCATACCCGGGAGAGCTTACGAGCAGTACTTC. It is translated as CASIPGRAYEQYF.

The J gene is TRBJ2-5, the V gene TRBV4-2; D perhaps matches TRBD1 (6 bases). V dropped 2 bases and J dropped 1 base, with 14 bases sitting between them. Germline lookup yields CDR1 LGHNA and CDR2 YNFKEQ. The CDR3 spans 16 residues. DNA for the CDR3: TGTGCCAGCAGCCAATACAGGGCCCACCTCCAAGAGACCCAGTACTTC. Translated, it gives CASSQYRAHLQETQYF.

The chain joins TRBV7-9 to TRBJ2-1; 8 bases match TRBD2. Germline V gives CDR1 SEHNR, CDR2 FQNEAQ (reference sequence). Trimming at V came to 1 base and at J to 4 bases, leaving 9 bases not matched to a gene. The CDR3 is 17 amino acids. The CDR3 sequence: CASSLVRASGHYNEQFF. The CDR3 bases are TGTGCCAGCAGCTTAGTTAGGGCTAGCGGGCATTACAATGAGCAGTTCTTC.